A single sample is the source of the 12 T cell receptor beta chains below, sequenced in a study of blood T cell repertoires in COVID-19. The assay was immunoSEQ multiplex PCR, and TCRdb's table has in-frame clones only and misses some. This sample yields over 50,000 clones, of which roughly 88% are seen a single time; approximately 4.3% belongs to the top ten. The sequencing input was peripheral blood. These receptors all stem from a human donor in a cohort sampled during active COVID-19.

This chain uses TRBV6-5 with TRBJ2-7; 7 bases agree with TRBD1. The CDR3 is 13 residues long. The germline CDR1 and CDR2 sequences are MNHEY and SVGAGI. V lost 6 bases to trimming and J lost 4 bases; unmatched junction nucleotides: 6. CDR3 bases: TGTGCCAGCAGAGACAGGGCACAGTACGAGCAGTACTTC. It specifies CASRDRAQYEQYF.

The CDR3 nucleotides read TGTGCCAGCAGTTCCGGGGGGTGGAATGAGCAGTTCTTC. Translating it yields CASSSGGWNEQFF. This rearrangement joins TRBV27 to TRBJ2-1; 7 bases agree with TRBD2. The CDR3 covers 13 residues. Germline CDR1 is MNHEY and CDR2 is SMNVEV (reference sequence). V trimming: 4 bases; J trimming: 7 bases; junction bases outside the gene matches: 4.

This sequence joins TRBV20-1 and TRBJ1-3; a possible D gene is TRBD1 (5 bases). Trimming took 3 bases from V and 2 from J, leaving 8 bases between them. The CDR3 totals 13 residues. CDR1 and CDR2 from the germline V gene are DFQATT and SNEGSKA (reference sequence). CDR3 in DNA: TGCAGTGCTAGTATAGGGGCTGGAAACACCATATATTTT. Translating gives CSASIGAGNTIYF.

The V gene is TRBV5-1, the J gene TRBJ1-1; TRBD1 matches at 8 bases. The CDR3 extends over 15 amino acids. Germline V lookup: CDR1 SGHRS, CDR2 YFSETQ. J was trimmed by 3 bases and V by 5 bases; bases with no gene match: 9. The CDR3 here is CASRRQGAVDTEAFF. The DNA of the CDR3 is TGCGCCAGCAGGCGGCAGGGGGCAGTTGACACTGAAGCTTTCTTT.

The J gene is TRBJ1-6, the V gene TRBV7-9; 7 bases agree with TRBD1. Per germline, CDR1 SEHNR and CDR2 FQNEAQ (reference sequence). The CDR3 runs to 14 residues. Losses at the gene ends were 7 bases for V and 10 bases for J; bases not matched to a gene: 10. The CDR3 protein is CASTEQGRGSPLHF. As DNA, the CDR3 is TGTGCCAGCACCGAACAGGGGAGAGGGTCACCCCTCCACTTT.

The rearrangement joins TRBV27 to TRBJ1-3; 8 bases are shared with TRBD1. Per germline, CDR1 MNHEY and CDR2 SMNVEV (reference sequence). V shed 5 bases and J 8 bases; nucleotides not matched to a gene: 5. This CDR3 contains 13 residues. This chain's CDR3 is CASSLRGQDTIYF. CDR3 DNA: TGTGCCAGCAGTCTCAGGGGGCAAGACACCATATATTTT.

The chain has TRBV19 and TRBJ1-2, with 12 bases fitting TRBD1. V was pared by 6 bases and J by 3 bases, with 5 bases of the junction left unmatched. The V gene's germline CDR1 is LNHDA and CDR2 SQIVND (reference sequence). This CDR3 spans 15 amino acids. CDR3 region: CASRGQGARDYGYTF. DNA of the CDR3: TGTGCCAGTAGGGGACAGGGGGCAAGGGACTATGGCTACACCTTC.

The J gene is TRBJ2-1, the V gene TRBV9; TRBD2 aligns across 8 bases. This CDR3 spans 13 amino acids. V was clipped by 7 bases and J by 4 bases; unmatched bases: 4. Germline CDR1 and CDR2: SGDLS and YYNGEE. CDR3 nucleotide sequence: TGTGCCAGCCGACGGGAGGGGTACAATGAGCAGTTCTTC. It translates to CASRREGYNEQFF.

The chain carries TRBV10-3 and TRBJ1-5; D gene unclear. The germline V and J ends were trimmed by 3 bases and 0 bases, with 9 bases remaining between them. The V gene's germline CDR1 is ENHRY and CDR2 SYGVKD. The CDR3 covers 15 residues. The CDR3 DNA reads as TGTGCCATCAGTGATCTTGGAGATAGCAATCAGCCCCAGCATTTT. Residues: CAISDLGDSNQPQHF.

The chain employs TRBV5-4 and TRBJ2-5, with D possibly TRBD1 on 6 matching bases. V gave up 3 bases and J gave up 1 base, with 10 bases separating them. Germline V gene sequence: CDR1 SGHNT, CDR2 YYREEE (reference sequence). The CDR3 runs to 14 residues. The CDR3 region is CASSSGQLQETQYF. The CDR3 bases are TGTGCCAGCAGCTCCGGACAGCTCCAAGAGACCCAGTACTTC.

This rearrangement joins TRBV6-5 to TRBJ2-3, with D unresolved. The CDR3 has 14 residues. CDR1 is MNHEY and CDR2 is SVGAGI in the germline V gene. Trimming removed 6 bases at V and 3 bases at J, with 13 bases between. DNA of the CDR3: TGTGCCAGCAGCGTCACCGGTGTTACAGATACGCAGTATTTT. It encodes CASSVTGVTDTQYF.

V and J are TRBV2 and TRBJ2-3; TRBD1 aligns across 7 bases. The V gene end was trimmed by 11 bases and the J gene end by 0 bases; junction bases not matched to a gene: 5. This CDR3 contains 13 residues. Germline lookup yields CDR1 SNHLY and CDR2 FYNNEI. The CDR3 loop reads CAGKTGSTDTQYF. The CDR3 nucleotides read TGTGCCGGAAAGACAGGGAGCACAGATACGCAGTATTTT.